This paragraph covers one T cell receptor beta chain sequence. Its antigen has not been determined. The observed sequence ends 3 residues before the CDR3 terminus, with the missing tail filled in from the germline J gene. The sample comes from a study of T cells in women clearing cervical HPV infection (dated 2018 in TCRdb). As for the study more broadly: The cases were 20 to 25 women with histologically confirmed HPV16-related CIN3 or worse, and 2 of these cases were invasive cancers. The controls were some 23 women whose single incident HPV16 infection cleared within 12 months with no development of precancer or cancer. Blood from cases was collected at the visit at which the lesion was first identified, whereas blood from controls was collected once infection was no longer detected. For cases, the median interval between lesion detection and blood sampling was roughly 150 days, with an interquartile range of roughly 85 to 200 days. HLA typing was available for only a few women, so HLA type could not be excluded as a confounder. An exploratory proof-of-principle case-control study, nested within the Guanacaste HPV Natural History Study in Costa Rica, was conducted to compare TCR repertoires across cervical HPV16 outcomes. Cases and controls were matched on age within five years and on year of sample collection. Cases had a median age of around 32 years and controls had a median age of approximately 40, with no significant differences in baseline characteristics. The parent cohort enrolled 10,049 women aged 18 or older in Guanacaste, Costa Rica, in 1993 to 1994 and followed the women for less than eight years. As quality controls, five blinded duplicates were added to each group, bringing the total to about 60 samples made up of some 50 participants and about 10 replicates. General study outcomes and caveats: The cross-sectional design could not show whether associations preceded infection or resulted from it; effector/memory subsets and HPV-specific T cells were not isolated. TCR repertoire richness was significantly higher in CIN3+ cases than in controls across sequencing depths, while evenness did not differ. Cases had lower TRBV6-7 relative abundance than controls (approximately 0.11% versus 0.16%; Bonferroni P = 0.0008). By combining richness with V gene abundances, random forest classifiers separated cases from controls with an estimated AUC of about 0.86. Because T-cell numbers per sample were unknown, differences in richness could reflect varying T-cell content rather than repertoire biology.

Using the immunoSEQ assay, multiplex PCR amplified TCR beta CDR3 regions from an average of about 1.1 ug of genomic DNA per sample. Primer bias was corrected in the assay by using a complete synthetic TCR repertoire to establish an amplification baseline. The amplicons were sequenced using the Illumina platform. The authors' analysis ran thus. Error correction of the sequences involved clustering with frequency ratios plus a modified nearest-neighbor algorithm, after which the sequences were analyzed in the immunoSEQ Analyzer using IMGT gene definitions. TCR richness and evenness were averaged over 20 rarefaction repeats at each rarefaction depth, excluding samples with fewer sequences than the depth. Wilcoxon rank sum tests with FDR correction were used to compare relative abundances of V, D and J genes between the groups. In the blinded duplicates, the intraclass correlation was approximately 96% for TCR richness and averaged about 80% across around 70 gene segments. TCRdb re-hosts the immuneACCESS table, in-frame sequences only. Its copies lack some clones; in the studies checked, an unresolved V gene accounts for under half of them, and the cause for the rest is not known. For V, J and clone size, that table is used; D and trimming come from the DNA. The data table for this sample lists tens of thousands of clones. The ten largest account for about 17% of the sample.

From its cysteine to its phenylalanine, the CDR3 spans 15 amino acids. Shown are 36 bases from within the CDR3, in frame from base 1. The germline V gene provides CDR1 KGHSH and CDR2 LQKENI. Every participant had a single incident cervical HPV16 infection, and women with prevalent HPV16 infections were excluded. Cervical HPV DNA was detected with MY09/MY11 PCR, and genotyping was done by dot-blot hybridization. Approximately 15 mL of heparinized blood were centrifuged, and the buffy coat was split into aliquots, frozen at -30 degrees C, and then kept at -80 degrees C. QIAGEN kits were used to extract genomic DNA from the buffy coat specimens.

This TCR came from a woman between 18 and 69 years old with a cervical HPV16 infection that either progressed to CIN3+ or cleared (not recorded which). Material for sequencing was blood buffy coat. Rearrangement joined TRBV18 to TRBJ1-2; there is no confident call for the D gene. The CDR3 is CASSPGVGPNQPYTF. The covered CDR3 bases are TGTGCCAGCTCACCCGGGGTAGGGCCCAATCAGCCC.